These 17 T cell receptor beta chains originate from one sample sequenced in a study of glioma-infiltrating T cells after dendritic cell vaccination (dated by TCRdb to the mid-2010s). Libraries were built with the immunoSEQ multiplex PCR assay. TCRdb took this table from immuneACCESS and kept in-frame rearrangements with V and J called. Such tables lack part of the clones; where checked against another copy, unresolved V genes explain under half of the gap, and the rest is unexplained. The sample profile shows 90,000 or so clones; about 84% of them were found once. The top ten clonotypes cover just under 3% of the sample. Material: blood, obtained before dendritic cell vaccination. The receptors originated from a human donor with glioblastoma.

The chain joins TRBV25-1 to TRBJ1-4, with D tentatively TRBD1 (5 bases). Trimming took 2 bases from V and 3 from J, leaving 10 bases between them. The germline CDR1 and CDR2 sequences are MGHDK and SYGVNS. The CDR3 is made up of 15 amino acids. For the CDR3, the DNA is TGTGCCAGCAGTGAAGGCGGGGCTGCTAATGAAAAACTGTTTTTT. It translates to CASSEGGAANEKLFF. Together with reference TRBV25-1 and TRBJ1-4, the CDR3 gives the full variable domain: EADIYQTPRYLVIGTGKKITLECSQTMGHDKMYWYQQDPGMELHLIHYSYGVNSTEKGDLSSESTVSRIRTEHFPLTLESARPSHTSQYLCASSEGGAANEKLFFGSGTQLSVL.

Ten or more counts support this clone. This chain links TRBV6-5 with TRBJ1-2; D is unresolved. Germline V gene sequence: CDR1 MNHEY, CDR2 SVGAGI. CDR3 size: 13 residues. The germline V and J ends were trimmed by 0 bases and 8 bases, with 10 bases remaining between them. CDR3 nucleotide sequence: TGTGCCAGCAGTTACTCGTCGACAAGCGGCTACACCTTC. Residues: CASSYSSTSGYTF.

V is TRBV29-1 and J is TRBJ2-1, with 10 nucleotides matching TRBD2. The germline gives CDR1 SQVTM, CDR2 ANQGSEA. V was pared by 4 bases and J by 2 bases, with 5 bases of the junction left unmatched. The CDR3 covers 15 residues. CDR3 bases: TGCAGCGTTGTCGGACTAGCGGAAACCTACAATGAGCAGTTCTTC. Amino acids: CSVVGLAETYNEQFF.

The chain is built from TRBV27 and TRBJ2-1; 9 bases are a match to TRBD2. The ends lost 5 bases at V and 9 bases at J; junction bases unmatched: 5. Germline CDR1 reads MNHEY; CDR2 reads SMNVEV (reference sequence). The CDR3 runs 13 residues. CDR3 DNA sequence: TGTGCCAGCAGTCACCGCGGGGGGGGTGAGCAGTTCTTC. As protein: CASSHRGGGEQFF.

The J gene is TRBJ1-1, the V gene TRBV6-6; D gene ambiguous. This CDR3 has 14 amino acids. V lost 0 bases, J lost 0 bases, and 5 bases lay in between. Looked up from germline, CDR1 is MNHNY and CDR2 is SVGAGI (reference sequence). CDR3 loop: CASSYSALNTEAFF. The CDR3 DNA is TGTGCCAGCAGTTACTCAGCCCTGAACACTGAAGCTTTCTTT.

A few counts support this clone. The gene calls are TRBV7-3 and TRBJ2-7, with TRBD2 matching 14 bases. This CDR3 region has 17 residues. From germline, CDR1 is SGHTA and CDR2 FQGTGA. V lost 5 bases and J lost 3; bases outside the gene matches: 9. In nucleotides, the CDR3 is TGTGCCAGCAGCGGACAACTTGGGACTAGCGGGAGCTACGAGCAGTACTTC. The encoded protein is CASSGQLGTSGSYEQYF.

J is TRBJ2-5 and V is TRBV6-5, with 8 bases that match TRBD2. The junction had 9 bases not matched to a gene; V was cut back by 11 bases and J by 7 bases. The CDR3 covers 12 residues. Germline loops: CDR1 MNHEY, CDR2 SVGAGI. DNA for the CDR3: TGTGCCTCCGCCGGGGGGGAGGCGACCCAGTACTTC. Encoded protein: CASAGGEATQYF.

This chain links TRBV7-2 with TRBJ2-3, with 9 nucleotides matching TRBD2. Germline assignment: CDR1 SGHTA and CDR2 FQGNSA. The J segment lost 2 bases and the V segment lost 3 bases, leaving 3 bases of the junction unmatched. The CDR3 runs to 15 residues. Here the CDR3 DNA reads TGTGCCAGCAGCTTTAGCGGGAGTTTCACAGATACGCAGTATTTT. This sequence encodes CASSFSGSFTDTQYF.

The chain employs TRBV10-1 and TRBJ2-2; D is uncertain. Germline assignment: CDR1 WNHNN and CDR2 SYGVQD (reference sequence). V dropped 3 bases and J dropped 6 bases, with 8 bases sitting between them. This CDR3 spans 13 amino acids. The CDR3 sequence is CASSDLRAGELFF. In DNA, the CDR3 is TGCGCCAGCAGTGATTTGAGAGCCGGGGAGCTGTTTTTT.

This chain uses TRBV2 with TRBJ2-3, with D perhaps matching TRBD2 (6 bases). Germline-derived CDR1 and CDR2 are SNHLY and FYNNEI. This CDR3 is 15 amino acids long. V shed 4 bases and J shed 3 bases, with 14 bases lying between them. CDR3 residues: CASSGVGGGTDTQYF. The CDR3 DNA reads TGTGCCAGCAGTGGGGTGGGGGGAGGAACAGATACGCAGTATTTT.

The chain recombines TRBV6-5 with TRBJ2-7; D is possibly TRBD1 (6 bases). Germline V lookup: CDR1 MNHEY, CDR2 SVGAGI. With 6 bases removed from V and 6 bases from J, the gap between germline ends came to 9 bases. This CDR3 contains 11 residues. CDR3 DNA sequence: TGTGCCAGCAGAGGGGGTCCCGAGCAGTACTTC. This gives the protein CASRGGPEQYF.

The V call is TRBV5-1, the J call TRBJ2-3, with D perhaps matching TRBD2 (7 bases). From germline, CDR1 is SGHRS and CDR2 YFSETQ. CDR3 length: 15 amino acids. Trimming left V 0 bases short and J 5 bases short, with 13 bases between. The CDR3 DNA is TGCGCCAGCAGCTTGGTAGGGGGGGGGAAAGATACGCAGTATTTT. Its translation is CASSLVGGGKDTQYF.

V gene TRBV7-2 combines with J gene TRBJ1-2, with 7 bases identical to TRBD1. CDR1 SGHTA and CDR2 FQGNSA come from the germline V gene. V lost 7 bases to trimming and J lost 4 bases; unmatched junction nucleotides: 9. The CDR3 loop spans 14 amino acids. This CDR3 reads CASTILTGSYGYTF. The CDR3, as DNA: TGTGCCAGCACCATCCTGACAGGGTCCTATGGCTACACCTTC.

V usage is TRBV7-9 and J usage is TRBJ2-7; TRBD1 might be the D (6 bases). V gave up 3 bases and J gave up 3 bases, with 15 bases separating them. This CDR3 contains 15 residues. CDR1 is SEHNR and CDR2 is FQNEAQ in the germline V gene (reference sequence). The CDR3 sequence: CASSLVLDRYYEQYF. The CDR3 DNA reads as TGTGCCAGCAGCTTGGTGTTGGACAGATACTACGAGCAGTACTTC.

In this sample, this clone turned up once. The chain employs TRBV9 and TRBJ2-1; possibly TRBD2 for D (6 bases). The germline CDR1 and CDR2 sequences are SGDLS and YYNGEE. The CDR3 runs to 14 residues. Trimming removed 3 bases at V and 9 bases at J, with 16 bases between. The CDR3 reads CASSALGSSVEQFF. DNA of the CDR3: TGTGCCAGCAGCGCTCTAGGCTCTAGCGTTGAGCAGTTCTTC.

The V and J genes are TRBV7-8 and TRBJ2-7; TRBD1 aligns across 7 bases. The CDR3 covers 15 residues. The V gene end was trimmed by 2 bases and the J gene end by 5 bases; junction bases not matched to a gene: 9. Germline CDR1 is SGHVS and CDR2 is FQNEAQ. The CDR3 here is CASSLTGVDWDEQYF. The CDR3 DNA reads TGTGCCAGCAGCTTAACAGGGGTTGATTGGGACGAGCAGTACTTC.

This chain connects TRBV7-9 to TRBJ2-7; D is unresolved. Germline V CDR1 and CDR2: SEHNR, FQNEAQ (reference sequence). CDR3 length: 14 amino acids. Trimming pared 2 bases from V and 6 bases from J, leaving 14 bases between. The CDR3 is CASSLQVNGGEQYF. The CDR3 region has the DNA TGTGCCAGCAGCTTACAGGTAAACGGTGGCGAGCAGTACTTC.